The text below deals with one TCR beta chain. The sample originates from a study of tissue T cells after allogeneic stem cell transplantation. Steroid-refractory graft-versus-host disease after allogeneic hematopoietic cell transplant qualified adults for prospective research-autopsy enrollment. Germline V CDR1 and CDR2: LGHNA, YSLEER. This CDR3 is 16 amino acids long. Trimming at V came to 0 bases and at J to 2 bases, leaving 3 bases not matched to a gene. Data came from immunoSEQ multiplex PCR; TCRdb stores just in-frame clones and leaves some out. The sample consists of more than 2,500 clones, around two thirds of them appearing once.

This sequence was found in an older male patient with steroid-refractory graft-versus-host disease after an allogeneic stem cell transplant. Part of the T cells may come from the graft donor. The chain combines TRBV4-3 with TRBJ1-3, with TRBD1 matching 8 bases. The material sequenced was duodenal tissue, taken at autopsy. The CDR3 sequence: CASSQDLDRAGNTIYF. DNA of the CDR3: TGCGCCAGCAGCCAAGACCTGGACAGGGCTGGAAACACCATATATTTT.